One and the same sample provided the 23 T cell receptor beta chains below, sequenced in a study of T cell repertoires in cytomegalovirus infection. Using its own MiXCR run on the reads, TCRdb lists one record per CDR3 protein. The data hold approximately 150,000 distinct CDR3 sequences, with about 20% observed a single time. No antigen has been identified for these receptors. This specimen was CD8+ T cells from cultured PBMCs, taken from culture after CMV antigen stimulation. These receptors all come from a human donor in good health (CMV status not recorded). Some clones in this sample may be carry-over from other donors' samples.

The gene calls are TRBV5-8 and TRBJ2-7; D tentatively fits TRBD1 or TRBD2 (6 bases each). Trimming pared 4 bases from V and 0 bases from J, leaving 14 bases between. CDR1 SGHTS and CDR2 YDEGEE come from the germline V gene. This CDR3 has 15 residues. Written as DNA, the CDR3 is TGTGCCAGCAGCCCGCAAAAGGGGGGCTCCTACGAGCAGTACTTC. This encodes CASSPQKGGSYEQYF. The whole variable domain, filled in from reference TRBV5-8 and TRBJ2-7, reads EAGVTQSPTHLIKTRGQQATLRCSPISGHTSVYWYQQALGLGLQFLLWYDEGEERNRGNFPPRFSGRQFPNYSSELNVNALELEDSALYLCASSPQKGGSYEQYFGPGTRLTVT.

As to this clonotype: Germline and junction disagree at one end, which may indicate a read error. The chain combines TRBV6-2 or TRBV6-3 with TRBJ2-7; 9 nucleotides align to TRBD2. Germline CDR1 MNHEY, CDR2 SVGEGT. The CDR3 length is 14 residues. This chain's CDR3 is CARSNSGGGDEQYF. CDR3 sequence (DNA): TGTGCCCGCAGTAATAGCGGGGGTGGTGACGAGCAGTACTTC.

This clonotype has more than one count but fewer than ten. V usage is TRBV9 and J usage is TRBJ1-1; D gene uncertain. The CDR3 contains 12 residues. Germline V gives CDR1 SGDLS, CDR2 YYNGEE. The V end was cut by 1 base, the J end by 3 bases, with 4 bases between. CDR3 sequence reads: CASSVSDTEAFF. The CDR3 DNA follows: TGTGCCAGCAGCGTATCGGACACTGAAGCTTTCTTT.

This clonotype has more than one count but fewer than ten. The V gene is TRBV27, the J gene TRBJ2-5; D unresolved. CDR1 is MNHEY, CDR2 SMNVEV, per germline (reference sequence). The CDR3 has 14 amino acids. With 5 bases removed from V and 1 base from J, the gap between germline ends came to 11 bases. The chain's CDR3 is CASSPSLSQETQYF. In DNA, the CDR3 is TGTGCCAGCAGTCCCAGCCTTTCCCAAGAGACCCAGTACTTC.

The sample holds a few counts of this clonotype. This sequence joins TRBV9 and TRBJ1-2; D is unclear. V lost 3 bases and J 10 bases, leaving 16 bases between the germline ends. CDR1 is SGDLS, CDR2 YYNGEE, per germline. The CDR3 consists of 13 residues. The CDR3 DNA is TGTGCCAGCAGCGCTTCCGGACCCGGGGACTACACCTTC. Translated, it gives CASSASGPGDYTF.

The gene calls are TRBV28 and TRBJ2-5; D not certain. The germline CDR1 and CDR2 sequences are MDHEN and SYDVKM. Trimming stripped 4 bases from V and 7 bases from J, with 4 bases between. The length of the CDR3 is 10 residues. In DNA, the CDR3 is TGTGCCAGCAGTTCAGGGACCCAGTACTTC. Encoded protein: CASSSGTQYF.

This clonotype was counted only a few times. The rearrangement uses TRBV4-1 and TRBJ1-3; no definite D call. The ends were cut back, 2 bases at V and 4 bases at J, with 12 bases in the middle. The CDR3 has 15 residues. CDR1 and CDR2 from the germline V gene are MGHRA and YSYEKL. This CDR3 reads CASSQIPGSGNTIYF. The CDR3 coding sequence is TGCGCCAGCAGCCAAATACCGGGATCCGGAAACACCATATATTTT.

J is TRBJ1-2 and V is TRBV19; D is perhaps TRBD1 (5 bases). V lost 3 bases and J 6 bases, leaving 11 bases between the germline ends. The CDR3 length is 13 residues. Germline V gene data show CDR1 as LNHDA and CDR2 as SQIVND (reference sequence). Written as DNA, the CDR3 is TGTGCCAGTAGTATTGGGGGGATCGATGGCTACACCTTC. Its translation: CASSIGGIDGYTF.

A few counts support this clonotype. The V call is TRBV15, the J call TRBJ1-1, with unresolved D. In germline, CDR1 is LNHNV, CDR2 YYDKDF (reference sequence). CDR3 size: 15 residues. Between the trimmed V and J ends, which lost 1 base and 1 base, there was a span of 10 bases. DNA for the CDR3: TGTGCCACCAGCAGAGCCTGGGATGCGAACACTGAAGCTTTCTTT. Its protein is CATSRAWDANTEAFF.

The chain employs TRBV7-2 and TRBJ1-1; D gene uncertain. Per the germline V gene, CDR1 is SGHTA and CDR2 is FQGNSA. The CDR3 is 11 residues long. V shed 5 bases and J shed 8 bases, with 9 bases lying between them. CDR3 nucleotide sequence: TGTGCCAGCAGCGTAGACAAGGAAGCTTTCTTT. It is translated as CASSVDKEAFF.

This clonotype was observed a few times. CDR3 coding DNA: TGTGCCAGCACCGACCGGGGGCGGGCCTACGAGCAGTACTTC. It codes for CASTDRGRAYEQYF. V gene TRBV7-2 combines with J gene TRBJ2-7, with D perhaps matching TRBD1 or TRBD2 (6 bases each). Trimming took 7 bases from V and 2 from J, leaving 15 bases between them. The length of the CDR3 is 14 residues. CDR1 and CDR2 from the germline V gene are SGHTA and FQGNSA.

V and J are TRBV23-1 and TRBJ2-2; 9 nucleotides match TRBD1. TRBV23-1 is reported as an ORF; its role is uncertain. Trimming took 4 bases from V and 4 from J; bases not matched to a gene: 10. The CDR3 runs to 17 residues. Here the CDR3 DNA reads TGCGCCAGCAGTCCACCGGGACAGGGAATTATCACCGGGGAGCTGTTTTTT. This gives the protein CASSPPGQGIITGELFF.

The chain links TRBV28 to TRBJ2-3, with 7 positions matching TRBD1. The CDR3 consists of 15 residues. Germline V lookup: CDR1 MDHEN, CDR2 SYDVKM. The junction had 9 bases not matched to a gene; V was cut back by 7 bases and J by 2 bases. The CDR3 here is CASIDRVRTTDTQYF. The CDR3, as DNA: TGTGCCAGCATAGACAGGGTGAGGACCACAGATACGCAGTATTTT.

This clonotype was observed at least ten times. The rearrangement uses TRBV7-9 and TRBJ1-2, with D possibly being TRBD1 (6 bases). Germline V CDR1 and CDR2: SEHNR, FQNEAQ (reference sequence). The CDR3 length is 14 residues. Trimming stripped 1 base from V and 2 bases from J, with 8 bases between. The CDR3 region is CASSLEGVNYGYTF. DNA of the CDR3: TGTGCCAGCAGCTTAGAGGGGGTCAACTATGGCTACACCTTC.

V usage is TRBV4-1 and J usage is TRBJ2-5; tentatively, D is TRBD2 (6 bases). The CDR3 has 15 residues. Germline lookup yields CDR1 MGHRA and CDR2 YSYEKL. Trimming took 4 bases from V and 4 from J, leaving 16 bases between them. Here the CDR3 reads CASSLYLRGTETQYF. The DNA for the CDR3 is TGCGCCAGCAGCCTATACCTGCGGGGCACAGAGACCCAGTACTTC.

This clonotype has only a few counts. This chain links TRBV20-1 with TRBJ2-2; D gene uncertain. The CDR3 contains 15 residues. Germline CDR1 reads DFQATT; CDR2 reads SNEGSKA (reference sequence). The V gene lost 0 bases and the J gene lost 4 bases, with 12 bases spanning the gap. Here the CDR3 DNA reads TGCAGTGCTAGAGATAGTAGGGCGGCCACCGGGGAGCTGTTTTTT. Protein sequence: CSARDSRAATGELFF.

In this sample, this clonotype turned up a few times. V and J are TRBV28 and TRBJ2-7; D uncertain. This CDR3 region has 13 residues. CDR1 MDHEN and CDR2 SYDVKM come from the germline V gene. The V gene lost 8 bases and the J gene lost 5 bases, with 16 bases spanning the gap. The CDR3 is CASRTTRFDEQYF. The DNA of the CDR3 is TGTGCCAGCCGAACAACCCGTTTCGACGAGCAGTACTTC.

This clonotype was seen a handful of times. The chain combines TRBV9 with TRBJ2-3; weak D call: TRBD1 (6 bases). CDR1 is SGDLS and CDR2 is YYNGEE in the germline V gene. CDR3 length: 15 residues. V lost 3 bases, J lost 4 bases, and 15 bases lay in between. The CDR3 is CASSGRRQGSDTQYF. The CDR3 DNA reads TGTGCCAGCAGCGGCCGCCGGCAGGGGTCAGATACGCAGTATTTT.

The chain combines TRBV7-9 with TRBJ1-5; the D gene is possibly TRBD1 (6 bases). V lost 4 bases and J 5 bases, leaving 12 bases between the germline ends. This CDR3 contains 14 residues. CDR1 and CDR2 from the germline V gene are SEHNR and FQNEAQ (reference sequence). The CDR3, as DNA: TGTGCCAGCAGCTACACAGGGACCCATCAGCCCCAGCATTTT. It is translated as CASSYTGTHQPQHF.

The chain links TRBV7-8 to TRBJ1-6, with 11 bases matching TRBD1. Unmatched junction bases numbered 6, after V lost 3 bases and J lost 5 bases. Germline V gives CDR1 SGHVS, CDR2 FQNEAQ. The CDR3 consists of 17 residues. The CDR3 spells CASSFPGDRGNNSPLHF. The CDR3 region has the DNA TGTGCCAGCAGCTTCCCCGGGGACAGGGGGAATAATTCACCCCTCCACTTT.

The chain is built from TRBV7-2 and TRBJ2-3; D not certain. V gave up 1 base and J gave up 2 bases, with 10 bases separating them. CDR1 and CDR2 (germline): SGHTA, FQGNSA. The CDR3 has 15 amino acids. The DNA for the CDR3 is TGTGCCAGCAGCTTAGGCGCAGGAGTCACAGATACGCAGTATTTT. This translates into CASSLGAGVTDTQYF. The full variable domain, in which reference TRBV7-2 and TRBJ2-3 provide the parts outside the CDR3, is GAGVSQSPSNKVTEKGKDVELRCDPISGHTALYWYRQSLGQGLEFLIYFQGNSAPDKSGLPSDRFSAERTGGSVSTLTIQRTQQEDSAVYLCASSLGAGVTDTQYFGPGTRLTVL.

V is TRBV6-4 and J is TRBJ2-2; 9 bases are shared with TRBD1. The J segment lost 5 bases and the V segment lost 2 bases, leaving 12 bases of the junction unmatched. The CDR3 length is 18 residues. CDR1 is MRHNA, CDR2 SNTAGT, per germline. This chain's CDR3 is CASSDPVGTGTGTGELFF. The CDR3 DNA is TGTGCCAGCAGTGACCCGGTAGGAACCGGGACAGGGACCGGGGAGCTGTTTTTT.

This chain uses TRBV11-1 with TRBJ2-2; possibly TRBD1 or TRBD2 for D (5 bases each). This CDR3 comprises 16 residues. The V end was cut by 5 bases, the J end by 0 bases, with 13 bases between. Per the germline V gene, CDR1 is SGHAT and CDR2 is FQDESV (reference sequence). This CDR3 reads CASSPRDAANTGELFF. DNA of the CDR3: TGTGCCAGCAGCCCCCGGGACGCCGCGAACACCGGGGAGCTGTTTTTT.